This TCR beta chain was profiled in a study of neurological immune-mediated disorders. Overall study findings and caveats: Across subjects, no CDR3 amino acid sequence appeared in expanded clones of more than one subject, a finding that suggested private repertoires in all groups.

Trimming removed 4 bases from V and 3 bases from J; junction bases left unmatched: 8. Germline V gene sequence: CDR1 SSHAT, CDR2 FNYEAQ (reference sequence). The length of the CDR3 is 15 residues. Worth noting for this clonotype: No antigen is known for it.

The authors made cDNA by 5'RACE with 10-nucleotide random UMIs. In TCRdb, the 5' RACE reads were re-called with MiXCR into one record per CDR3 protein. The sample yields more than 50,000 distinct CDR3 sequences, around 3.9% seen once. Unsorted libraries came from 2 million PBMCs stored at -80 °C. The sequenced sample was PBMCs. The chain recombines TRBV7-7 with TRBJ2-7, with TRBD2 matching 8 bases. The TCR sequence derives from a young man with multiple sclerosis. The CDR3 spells CASSSVAGPGYEQYF. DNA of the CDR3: TGTGCCAGCAGCTCCGTAGCGGGACCGGGCTACGAGCAGTACTTC.